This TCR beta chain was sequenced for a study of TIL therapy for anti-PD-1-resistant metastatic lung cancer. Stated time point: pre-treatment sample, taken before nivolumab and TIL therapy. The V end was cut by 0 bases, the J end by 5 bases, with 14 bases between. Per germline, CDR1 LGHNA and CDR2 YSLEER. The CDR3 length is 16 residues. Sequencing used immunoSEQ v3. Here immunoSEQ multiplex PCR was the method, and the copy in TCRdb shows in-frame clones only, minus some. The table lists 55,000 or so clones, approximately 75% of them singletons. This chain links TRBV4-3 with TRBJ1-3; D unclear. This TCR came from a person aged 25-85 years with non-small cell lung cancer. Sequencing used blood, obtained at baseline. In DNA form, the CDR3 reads TGCGCCAGCAGCCAAGACTTAATACAAGCACGAAACACCATATATTTT. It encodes CASSQDLIQARNTIYF.